Sequencing of this TCR beta chain was carried out in a study of blood T cell repertoires in COVID-19. Original data processing: Amplifying reference gene primers gave estimates of nucleated cell counts. Using immunoSEQ multiplex PCR, the repertoire was profiled, and TCRdb retains in-frame clones only, with some absent. That table is the source of V, J and clone size, and D and trimming were worked out from the DNA. The sample has more than 350,000 clones, more than 70% seen once. This CDR3 comprises 13 residues. CDR1 is SGHDN, CDR2 FVKESK, per germline. J was trimmed by 3 bases and V by 4 bases; bases with no gene match: 3. While infection was still active, Seattle patients were enrolled and then followed longitudinally.

The receptor's source is a woman aged 25-40 years with COVID-19, enrolled during active disease. The chain links TRBV14 to TRBJ2-7; TRBD1 agrees at 7 bases. Sequencing used peripheral blood. CDR3 sequence: CASSRQGVYEQYF. The CDR3 coding sequence is TGTGCCAGCAGCCGGCAGGGGGTCTACGAGCAGTACTTC. The whole variable domain, remainder taken from reference TRBV14 and TRBJ2-7, is EAGVTQFPSHSVIEKGQTVTLRCDPISGHDNLYWYRRVMGKEIKFLLHFVKESKQDESGMPNNRFLAERTGGTYSTLKVQPAELEDSGVYFCASSRQGVYEQYFGPGTRLTVT.